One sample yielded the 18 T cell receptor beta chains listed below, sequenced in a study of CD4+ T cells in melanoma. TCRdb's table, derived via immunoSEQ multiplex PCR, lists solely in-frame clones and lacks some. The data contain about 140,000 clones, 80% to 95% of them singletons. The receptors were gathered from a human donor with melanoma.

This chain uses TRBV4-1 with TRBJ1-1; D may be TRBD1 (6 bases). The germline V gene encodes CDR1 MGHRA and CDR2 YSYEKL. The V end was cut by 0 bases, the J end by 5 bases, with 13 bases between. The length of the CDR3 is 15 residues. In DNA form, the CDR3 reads TGCGCCAGCAGCCAAGATACGGGGGCTCGGACTGAAGCTTTCTTT. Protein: CASSQDTGARTEAFF.

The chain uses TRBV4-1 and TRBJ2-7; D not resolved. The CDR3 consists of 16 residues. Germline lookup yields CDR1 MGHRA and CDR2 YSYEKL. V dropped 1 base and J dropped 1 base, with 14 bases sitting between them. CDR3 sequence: CASSQGPGPFSYEQYF. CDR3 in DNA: TGCGCCAGCAGCCAAGGCCCGGGTCCCTTTTCCTACGAGCAGTACTTC.

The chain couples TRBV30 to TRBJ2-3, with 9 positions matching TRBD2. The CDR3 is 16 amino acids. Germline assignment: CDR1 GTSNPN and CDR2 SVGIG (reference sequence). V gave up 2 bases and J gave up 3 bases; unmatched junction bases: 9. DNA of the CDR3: TGTGCCTGGAGTTTACTGGGGCTAGCGGGGACAGATACGCAGTATTTT. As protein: CAWSLLGLAGTDTQYF.

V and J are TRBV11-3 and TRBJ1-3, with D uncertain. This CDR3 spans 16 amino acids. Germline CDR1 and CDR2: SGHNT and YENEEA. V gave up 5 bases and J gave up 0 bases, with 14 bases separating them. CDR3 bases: TGTGCCAGCAGCCCGCCCCTACGCTTCTCTGGAAACACCATATATTTT. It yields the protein CASSPPLRFSGNTIYF.

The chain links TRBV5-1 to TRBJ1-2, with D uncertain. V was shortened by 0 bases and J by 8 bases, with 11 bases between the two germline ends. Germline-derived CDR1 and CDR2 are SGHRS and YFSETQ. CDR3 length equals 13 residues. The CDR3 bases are TGCGCCAGCAGCTTGGATGAACTCTCAGGCTACACCTTC. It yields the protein CASSLDELSGYTF.

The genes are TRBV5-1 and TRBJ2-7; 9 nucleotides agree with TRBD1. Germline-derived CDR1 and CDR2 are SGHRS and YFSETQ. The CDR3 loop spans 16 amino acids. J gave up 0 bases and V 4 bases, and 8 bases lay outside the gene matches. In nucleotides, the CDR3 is TGCGCCAGCAGCCACGGACAGGGGTCAAGCTCCTACGAGCAGTACTTC. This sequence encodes CASSHGQGSSSYEQYF.

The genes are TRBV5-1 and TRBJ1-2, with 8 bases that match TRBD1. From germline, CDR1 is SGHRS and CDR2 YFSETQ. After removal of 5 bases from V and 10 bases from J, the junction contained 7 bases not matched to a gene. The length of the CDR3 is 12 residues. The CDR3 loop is CASRPGTGAYTF. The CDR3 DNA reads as TGCGCCAGCAGACCCGGGACAGGAGCCTACACCTTC.

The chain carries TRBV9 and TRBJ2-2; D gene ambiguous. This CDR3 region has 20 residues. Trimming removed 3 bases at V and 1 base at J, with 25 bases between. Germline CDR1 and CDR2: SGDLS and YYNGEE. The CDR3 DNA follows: TGTGCCAGCAGCGCCTTTCGGGCGCTTGGGCTAGGGAAGAACACCGGGGAGCTGTTTTTT. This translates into CASSAFRALGLGKNTGELFF.

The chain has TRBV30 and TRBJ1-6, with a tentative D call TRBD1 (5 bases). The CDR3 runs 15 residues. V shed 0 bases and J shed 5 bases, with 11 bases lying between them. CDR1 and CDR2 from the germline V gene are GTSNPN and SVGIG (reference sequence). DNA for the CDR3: TGTGCCTGGAGTGTTGGGGCCGCAAATAATTCACCCCTCCACTTT. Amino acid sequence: CAWSVGAANNSPLHF.

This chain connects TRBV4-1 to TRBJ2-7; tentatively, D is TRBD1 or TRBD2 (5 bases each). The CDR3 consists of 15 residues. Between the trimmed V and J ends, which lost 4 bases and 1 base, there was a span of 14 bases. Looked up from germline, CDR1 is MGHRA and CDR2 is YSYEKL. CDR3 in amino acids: CASSRGSRFSYEQYF. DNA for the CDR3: TGCGCCAGCAGCCGGGGGTCGCGTTTTTCCTACGAGCAGTACTTC.

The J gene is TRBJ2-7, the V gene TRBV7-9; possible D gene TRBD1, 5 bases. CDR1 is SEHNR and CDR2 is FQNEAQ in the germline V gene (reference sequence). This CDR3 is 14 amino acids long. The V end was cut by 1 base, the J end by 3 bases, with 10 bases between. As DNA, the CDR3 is TGTGCCAGCAGCTTAGGGTGGGGCAGCTACGAGCAGTACTTC. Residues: CASSLGWGSYEQYF.

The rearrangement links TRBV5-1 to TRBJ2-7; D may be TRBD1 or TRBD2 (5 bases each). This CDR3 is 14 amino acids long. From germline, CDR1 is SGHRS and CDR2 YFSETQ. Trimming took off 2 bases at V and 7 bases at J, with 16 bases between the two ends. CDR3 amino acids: CASSFVQGDQEQYF. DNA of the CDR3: TGCGCCAGCAGCTTTGTGCAGGGAGATCAGGAGCAGTACTTC. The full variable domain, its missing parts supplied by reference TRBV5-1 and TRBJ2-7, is KAGVTQTPRYLIKTRGQQVTLSCSPISGHRSVSWYQQTPGQGLQFLFEYFSETQRNKGNFPGRFSGRQFSNSRSEMNVSTLELGDSALYLCASSFVQGDQEQYFGPGTRLTVT.

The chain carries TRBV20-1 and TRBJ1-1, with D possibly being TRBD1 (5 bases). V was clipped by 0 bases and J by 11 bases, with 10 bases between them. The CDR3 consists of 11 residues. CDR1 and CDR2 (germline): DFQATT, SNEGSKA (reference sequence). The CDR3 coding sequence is TGCAGTGCTAGAGAAAGGGGATCGGCTTTCTTT. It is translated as CSARERGSAFF.

DNA of the CDR3: TGTGCCAGCAGCCTTAACGAAGCGGGACAGTACCTTGAAAAACTGTTTTTT. It translates to CASSLNEAGQYLEKLFF. The rearrangement joins TRBV11-2 to TRBJ1-4, with 7 bases matching TRBD1. CDR3 length: 17 amino acids. Trimming cost V 5 bases and J 7 bases; bases outside gene matches: 16. Germline-derived CDR1 and CDR2 are SGHAT and FQNNGV.

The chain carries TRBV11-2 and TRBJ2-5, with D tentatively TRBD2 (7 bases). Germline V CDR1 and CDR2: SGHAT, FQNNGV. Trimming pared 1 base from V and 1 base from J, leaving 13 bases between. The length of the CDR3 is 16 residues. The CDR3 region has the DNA TGTGCCAGCAGCTTAGCACGGGGAGGGGGCCAAGAGACCCAGTACTTC. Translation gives CASSLARGGGQETQYF.

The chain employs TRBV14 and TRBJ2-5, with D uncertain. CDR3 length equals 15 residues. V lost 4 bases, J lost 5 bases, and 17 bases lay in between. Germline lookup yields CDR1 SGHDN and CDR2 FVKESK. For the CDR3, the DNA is TGTGCCAGCAGCCGTAACGGGCAGCCTCGGGAGACCCAGTACTTC. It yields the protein CASSRNGQPRETQYF.

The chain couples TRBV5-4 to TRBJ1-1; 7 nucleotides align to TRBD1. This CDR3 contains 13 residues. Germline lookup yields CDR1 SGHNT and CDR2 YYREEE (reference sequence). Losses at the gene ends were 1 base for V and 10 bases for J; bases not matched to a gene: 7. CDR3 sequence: CASSLSRTGRAFF. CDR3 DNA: TGTGCCAGCAGCTTGTCAAGGACAGGAAGAGCTTTCTTT.

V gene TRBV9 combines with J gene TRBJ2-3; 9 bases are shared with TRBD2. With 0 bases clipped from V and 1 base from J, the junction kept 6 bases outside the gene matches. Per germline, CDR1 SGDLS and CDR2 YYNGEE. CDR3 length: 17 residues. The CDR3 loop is CASSVAVAGAGTDTQYF. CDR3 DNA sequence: TGTGCCAGCAGCGTAGCGGTAGCGGGGGCCGGCACAGATACGCAGTATTTT.